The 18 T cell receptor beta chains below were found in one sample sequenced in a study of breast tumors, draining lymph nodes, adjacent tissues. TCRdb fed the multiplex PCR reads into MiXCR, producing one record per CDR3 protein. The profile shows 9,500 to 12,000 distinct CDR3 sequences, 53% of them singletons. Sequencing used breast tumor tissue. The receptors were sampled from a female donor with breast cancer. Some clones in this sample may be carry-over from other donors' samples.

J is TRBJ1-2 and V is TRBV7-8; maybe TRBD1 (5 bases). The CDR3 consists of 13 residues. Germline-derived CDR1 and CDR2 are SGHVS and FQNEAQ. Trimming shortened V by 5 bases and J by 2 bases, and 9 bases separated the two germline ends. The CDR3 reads CASSPDRNYGYTF. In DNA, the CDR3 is TGTGCCAGCAGCCCTGACAGAAACTATGGCTACACCTTC.

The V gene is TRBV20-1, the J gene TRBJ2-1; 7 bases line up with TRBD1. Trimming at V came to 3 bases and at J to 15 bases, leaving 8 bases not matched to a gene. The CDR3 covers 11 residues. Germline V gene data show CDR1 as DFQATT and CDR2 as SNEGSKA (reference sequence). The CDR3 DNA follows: TGCAGTGCTAGTTCTGTAAGGGGGCGGTTCTTC. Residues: CSASSVRGRFF.

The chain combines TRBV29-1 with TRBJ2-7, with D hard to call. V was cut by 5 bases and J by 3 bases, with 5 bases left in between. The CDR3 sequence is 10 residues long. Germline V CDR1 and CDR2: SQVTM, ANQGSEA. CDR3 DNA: TGCAGCGTTAGGAGCTACGAGCAGTACGTC. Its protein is CSVRSYEQYV.

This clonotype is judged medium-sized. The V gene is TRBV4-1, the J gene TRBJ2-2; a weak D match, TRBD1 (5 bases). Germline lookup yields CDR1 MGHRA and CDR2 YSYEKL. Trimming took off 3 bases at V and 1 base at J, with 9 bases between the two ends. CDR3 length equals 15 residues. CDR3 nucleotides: TGCGCCAGCAGCCATGGACAAGTGAACACCGGGGAGCTGTTTTTT. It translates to CASSHGQVNTGELFF.

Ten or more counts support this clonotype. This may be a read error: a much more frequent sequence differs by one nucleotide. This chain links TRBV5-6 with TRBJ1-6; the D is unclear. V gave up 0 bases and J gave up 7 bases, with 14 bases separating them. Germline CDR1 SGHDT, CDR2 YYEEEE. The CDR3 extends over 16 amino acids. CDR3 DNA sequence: TGTGCCAGCAGCTTGGGGGCAGCGTCGGGGAATTCACCCCTCCACTTT. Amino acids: CASSLGAASGNSPLHF.

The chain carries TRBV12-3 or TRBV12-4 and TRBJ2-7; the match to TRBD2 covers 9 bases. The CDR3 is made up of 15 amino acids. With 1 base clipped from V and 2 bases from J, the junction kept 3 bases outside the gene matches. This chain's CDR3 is CASSLGLAGTYEQYF. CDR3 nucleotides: TGTGCCAGCAGTTTAGGGCTAGCGGGGACCTACGAGCAGTACTTC.

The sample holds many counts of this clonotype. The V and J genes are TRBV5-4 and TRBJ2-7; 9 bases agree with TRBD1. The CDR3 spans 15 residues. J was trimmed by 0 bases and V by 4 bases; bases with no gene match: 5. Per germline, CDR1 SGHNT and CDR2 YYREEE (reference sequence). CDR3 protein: CASSPGTGLSYEQYF. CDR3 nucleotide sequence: TGTGCCAGCAGCCCGGGGACAGGGCTCTCCTACGAGCAGTACTTC.

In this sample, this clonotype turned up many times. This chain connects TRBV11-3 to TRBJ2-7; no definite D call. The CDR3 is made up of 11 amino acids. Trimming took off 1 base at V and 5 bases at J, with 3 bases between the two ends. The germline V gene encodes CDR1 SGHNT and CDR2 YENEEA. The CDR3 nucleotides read TGTGCCAGCAGCTTAGGGGACGAGCAGTACTTC. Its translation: CASSLGDEQYF.

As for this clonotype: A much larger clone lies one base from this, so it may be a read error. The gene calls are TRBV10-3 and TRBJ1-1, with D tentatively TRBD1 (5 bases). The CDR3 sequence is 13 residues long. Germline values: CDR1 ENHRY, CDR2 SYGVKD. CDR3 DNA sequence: TGTGCCTCGACCCCGACGGGGGAGAGAGGGGCTTGCTTT. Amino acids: CASTPTGERGACF.

CDR3 DNA: TGCGCCAGCAGCCAAGATTCAGGAGGGGAAAAACTGTTTTTT. It yields the protein CASSQDSGGEKLFF. The rearrangement uses TRBV4-3 and TRBJ1-4, with no clear D. Trimming took off 0 bases at V and 8 bases at J, with 10 bases between the two ends. The CDR3 sequence is 14 residues long. CDR1 LGHNA and CDR2 YSLEER come from the germline V gene.

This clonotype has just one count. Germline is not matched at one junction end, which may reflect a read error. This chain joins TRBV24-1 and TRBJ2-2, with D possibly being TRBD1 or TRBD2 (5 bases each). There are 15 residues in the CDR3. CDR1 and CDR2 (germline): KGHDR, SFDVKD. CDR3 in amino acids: CATSEGTANTGEPFF. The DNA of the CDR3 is TGTGCCACCAGTGAGGGGACCGCGAACACCGGGGAGCCGTTTTTT.

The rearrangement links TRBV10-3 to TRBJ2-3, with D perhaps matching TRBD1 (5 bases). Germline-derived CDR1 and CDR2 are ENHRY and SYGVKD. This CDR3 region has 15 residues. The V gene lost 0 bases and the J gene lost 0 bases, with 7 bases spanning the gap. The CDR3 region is CAISESTVSTDTQYF. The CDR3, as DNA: TGTGCCATCAGTGAGTCGACAGTCAGCACAGATACGCAGTATTTT.

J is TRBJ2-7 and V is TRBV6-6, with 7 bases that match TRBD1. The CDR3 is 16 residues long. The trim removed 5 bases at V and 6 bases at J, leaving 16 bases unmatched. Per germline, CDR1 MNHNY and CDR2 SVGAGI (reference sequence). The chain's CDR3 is CASSQQGRKKSGEQYF. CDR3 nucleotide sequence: TGTGCCAGCAGTCAACAGGGGCGAAAGAAATCGGGCGAGCAGTACTTC.

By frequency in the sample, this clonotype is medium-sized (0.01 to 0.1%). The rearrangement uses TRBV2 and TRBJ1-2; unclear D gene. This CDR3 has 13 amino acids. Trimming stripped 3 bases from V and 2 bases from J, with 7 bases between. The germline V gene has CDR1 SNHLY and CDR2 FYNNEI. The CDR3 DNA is TGTGCCAGCAGTGACAGTGGAAACTATGGCTACACCTTC. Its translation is CASSDSGNYGYTF.

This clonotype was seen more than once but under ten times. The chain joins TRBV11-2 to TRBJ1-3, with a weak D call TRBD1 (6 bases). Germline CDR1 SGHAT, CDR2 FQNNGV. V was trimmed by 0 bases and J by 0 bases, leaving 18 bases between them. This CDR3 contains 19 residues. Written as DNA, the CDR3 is TGTGCCAGCAGCTTAGATCCCCAGGGGATTAGCGTCTCTGGAAACACCATATATTTT. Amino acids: CASSLDPQGISVSGNTIYF.

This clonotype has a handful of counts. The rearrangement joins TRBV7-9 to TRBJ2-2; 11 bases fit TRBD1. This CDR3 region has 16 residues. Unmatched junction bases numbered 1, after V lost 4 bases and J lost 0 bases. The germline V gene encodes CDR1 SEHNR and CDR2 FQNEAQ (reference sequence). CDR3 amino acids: CASSWTGGPNTGELFF. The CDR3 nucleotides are TGTGCCAGCAGCTGGACAGGGGGCCCGAACACCGGGGAGCTGTTTTTT.

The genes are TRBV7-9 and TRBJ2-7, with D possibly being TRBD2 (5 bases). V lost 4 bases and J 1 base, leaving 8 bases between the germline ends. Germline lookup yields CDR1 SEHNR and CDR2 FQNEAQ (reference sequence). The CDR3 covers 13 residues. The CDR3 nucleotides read TGTGCCAGCAGCTATCGCGGGTCCTACGAGCAGTACTTC. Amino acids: CASSYRGSYEQYF.

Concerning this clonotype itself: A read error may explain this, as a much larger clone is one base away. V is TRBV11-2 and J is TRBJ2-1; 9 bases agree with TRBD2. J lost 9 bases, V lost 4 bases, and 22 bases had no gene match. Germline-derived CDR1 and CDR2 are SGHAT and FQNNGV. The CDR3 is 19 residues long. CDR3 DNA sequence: TGTGCCAGCAGCTCCCCGCGGGACACGGTAGCGGGAGAGTCACGTGAGCAGTTCTTC. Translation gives CASSSPRDTVAGESREQFF.